This is a list of T cell receptor beta chains from one sample in a study of immune heterogeneity within non-small cell lung tumors. TCRdb re-analysed the multiplex PCR reads in MiXCR, keeping a single row per CDR3 protein. Among tens of thousands of distinct CDR3 sequences listed, more than 25% were seen once. Material: lung tumor tissue. These TCRs come from a man between 35 and 55 years old with non-small cell lung cancer. CDR3s include the opening cysteine and the closing phenylalanine or tryptophan. The D gene is left open where the match is weak. Clone size is given for some rows only: seen once, a few or many times, or a class if the clone is expanded.

v_gene	d_gene	j_gene	len	abundance	CDR3nt	CDR3aa
TRBV12-3/TRBV12-4	TRBD1	TRBJ1-3	16	many	TGTGCCATCACAGCAGGGGGCAGGCTCTCTGGAAACACCATATATTTT	CAITAGGRLSGNTIYF
TRBV7-9	.	TRBJ2-5	17	.	TGTGCCAGCAGCTTCGCACTCGGGGCAGGGGTCCAAGAGACCCAGTACTTC	CASSFALGAGVQETQYF
TRBV11-3	TRBD1	TRBJ1-6	13	many	TGTGCCAGCAAAGACAGGGGTTATTCACCCCTCCACTTT	CASKDRGYSPLHF
TRBV15	.	TRBJ2-3	16	many	TGTGCCACCAGCAGAGGGAACACAGGGAATTCGGATACGCAGTATTTT	CATSRGNTGNSDTQYF
TRBV15	.	TRBJ1-3	16	many	TGTGCCACCAGCAGAGATGCGGGGTGGTCTGGAAACACCATATATTTT	CATSRDAGWSGNTIYF
TRBV6-1	.	TRBJ2-5	13	.	TGTGCCAGCAGTGAAGGCAGCCAAGAGACCCAGTACTTC	CASSEGSQETQYF
TRBV2	.	TRBJ2-6	19	few	TGTGCCAGCAGTGGGGGACCCGGAGGGGGCCTCTCTGGGGCCAACGTCCTGACTTTC	CASSGGPGGGLSGANVLTF
TRBV6-5	TRBD1	TRBJ2-7	15	many	TGTGCCAGCAGTTACTCCCGGGACAGGGGGTCCGAGCAGTACTTC	CASSYSRDRGSEQYF
TRBV5-6	TRBD2	TRBJ2-5	15	once	TGTGCCAGCAGCTTTTACGGGACTAGAACAGGGACCCAGTACTTC	CASSFYGTRTGTQYF
TRBV20-1	TRBD1	TRBJ2-2	15	many	TGCAGTGCTAGGACGGGACAGGTGAACACCGGGGAGCTGTTTTTT	CSARTGQVNTGELFF
TRBV28	.	TRBJ1-3	12	many	TGTGCCAGCAGTTTAGGGAGGGACACCATATATTTT	CASSLGRDTIYF
TRBV9	.	TRBJ2-3	13	few	TGTGCCAGCAGCCCGTCTTCAGCAGATACGCAGTATTTT	CASSPSSADTQYF
TRBV15	.	TRBJ2-7	15	many	TGTGCCACCAGCAGATCAACCGGGACATTGGGCGAGCAGTACTTC	CATSRSTGTLGEQYF
TRBV11-3	.	TRBJ2-7	14	few	TGTGCCAGCAGCTTAGCGGCGACAGCCTACGAGCAGTACTTC	CASSLAATAYEQYF
TRBV28	TRBD1	TRBJ1-2	13	few	TGTGCCAGCAAAAGACAGGGGGCCGGTGGCTACACCTTC	CASKRQGAGGYTF
TRBV29-1	.	TRBJ2-1	16	.	TGCAGCGTTGAAAGGCAGAAGGAAAGCTCCTACAATGAGCAGTTCTTC	CSVERQKESSYNEQFF
TRBV15	.	TRBJ2-1	15	.	TGTGCCACCAGCAGCCGGGAGAGGGGACTCAATGACCAGTTCTTC	CATSSRERGLNDQFF